This T cell receptor beta chain was identified during a study of shared clonotypes between healthy human individuals. Study in general: Donors, aged 18 to 49, were a couple of women and a few men. General study points: The genetic and exposure-history diversity represented was limited by few donors.

Original processing methods: ImmunoSEQ output lacked quality scores and full-length reads, limiting matched filtering. The assay was immunoSEQ multiplex PCR, and TCRdb's table has in-frame clones only and misses some. Clone size and V and J calls were adopted from that table, with D and trimming inferred from the DNA. In the table there are fewer than 500,000 clones, over 75% of which are singletons. Deletions cut 3 bases from V and 8 bases from J, with 17 bases between. Germline CDR1 reads MDHEN; CDR2 reads SYDVKM. The CDR3 sequence is 15 residues long. The donors were adults (healthy and HIV-negative) with no recent acute infections or vaccinations. With regard to this clone: Its matching antigen is unknown.

This chain links TRBV28 with TRBJ2-1, with a tentative D call TRBD2 (5 bases). Sequenced material: PBMCs. This receptor was obtained from a woman in her 40s in good health. Some clones in this sample may be carry-over from other donors' samples. CDR3: CASSFRTPPGDEQFF. CDR3 nucleotides: TGTGCCAGCAGTTTCCGGACTCCTCCCGGCGATGAGCAGTTCTTC.